This entry features one T cell receptor beta chain sequence. The antigen remains unidentified. An end of the junction does not agree with germline; a read error may underlie this. CDR3 length equals 13 residues. Germline V gene lookup returns CDR1 MDHEN and CDR2 SYDVKM. The sample is drawn from a study of shared clonotypes between healthy human individuals. Findings and limits, study-wide: Limited genetic and exposure-history diversity came from having few donors.

Generated by immunoSEQ multiplex PCR, the TCRdb table keeps only in-frame clones and is missing some. The table includes some 2,500,000 clones, under 95% detected once. The receptor's source is a man aged 18 to 35 in good health. Some clones in this sample may be carry-over from other donors' samples. The V call is TRBV28, the J call TRBJ2-3; a weak D match, TRBD2 (6 bases). The sequenced sample was naive CD4+ T cells from PBMCs. The subset denotes: CD45RA+ positively selected. CDR3 sequence: CASSTNAGPHVNF. DNA of the CDR3: TGTGCCAGCAGTACTAATGCGGGGCCCCATGTAAATTTT.